This paragraph reports one TCR beta chain. This clonotype was detected ten times or more. No cognate antigen has been identified for it. The sample holds no much larger clone one base away, and base qualities are not on file. The data are from a study of T cell repertoires in cytomegalovirus infection (dated by TCRdb to the late 2010s). Context from the whole study: Alongside well-studied HLA-B-restricted epitopes, the peptide stimulations were aimed at recently identified HLA-C-restricted CMV epitopes, whose presentation resists viral immunomodulation. The HLA type of each donor mattered for the analysis, because public TCR beta signatures pointed to carriage of CMV infection along with the matching HLA type. What the authors observed across the whole study: In both this cohort and an independent roughly 350-donor cohort, the cumulative frequency of public TCR beta family members distinguished carriers of CMV infection plus the relevant HLA type. The ex vivo response was dominated by HLA-C-restricted CMV-specific TCR beta clonotypes, which also provided the single most frequent clonotype in two of eight donors.

Sequencing was performed on an Illumina HiSeq 1500. TCRdb reanalyzed the raw reads on its own, using fastp at Q25 for trimming and MiXCR for clone calling, and kept in-frame beta chains. For every CDR3 protein sequence, its rows merge into one entry that carries the most common genes and DNA. This sample holds over 40,000 distinct CDR3 sequences; under 20% were observed only once. The ten top clones hold around half of the sample. This specimen's treatment or condition label, per the study, means: in vitro stimulation with specific CMV peptide epitopes to enrich CMV-specific T cells. For this chain, trimming is 6 bases at the V end and 7 bases at the J end, and the number of junction bases without a gene match is 9. The CDR3 runs 14 residues from the cysteine to the phenylalanine. CDR3 DNA only is kept here, 42 bases in frame from base 1. Sequences SEHNR (CDR1) and FQNEAQ (CDR2) are obtained from the germline V gene (reference sequence).

The source material was CD8+ T cells from cultured PBMCs, sampled from culture after CMV antigen stimulation. The chain is assembled from TRBV7-9 and TRBJ2-7, with 10 bases in between that match TRBD2. The clonotype comes from a human donor in good health (CMV status not recorded). Some clones in this sample may be carry-over from other donors' samples. The CDR3 has the sequence CASSSSGTSVEQYF. The DNA reads as follows: TGTGCCAGCAGTTCCTCCGGGACTAGCGTGGAGCAGTACTTC.